The TCR beta chain described here comes from a study of T cells in Graves' hyperthyroidism and ophthalmopathy. Regarding the study as a whole: Model predictions of ophthalmopathy came a median approximately 6 months before onset. Most clonotypes expanded in the thyroid (above 0.001) were also present in blood.

J lost 6 bases, V lost 2 bases, and 2 bases had no gene match. Germline CDR1 is SNHLY and CDR2 is FYNNEI. The CDR3 covers 13 residues. The table lists this clonotype with many counts. Its target is not known. Researchers took RNA transcripts and amplified the TCR beta CDR3 regions from them. HTBI primers were employed in a first-round RT-PCR of the TCR CDR3. TCRdb used MiXCR to reprocess the multiplex PCR reads, holding one entry per CDR3 protein. The sample shows roughly 530,000 distinct CDR3 sequences, approximately 17% of them seen only once. The study based diagnoses on clinical symptoms, serum thyroxine and TRAb, thyroid ultrasound and orbital computed tomography. PBMCs were obtained from about 9 ml fresh peripheral blood.

The gene calls are TRBV2 and TRBJ2-5; 8 bases map to TRBD1. Sequenced material: blood. The receptor was derived from a woman under 30 with Graves' ophthalmopathy. The CDR3 reads CASSEIRGQTQYF. CDR3 bases: TGTGCCAGCAGTGAAATCAGGGGGCAGACCCAGTACTTC.